This TCR beta chain was profiled in a study of CD4 T cells in relation to SARS-CoV-2 and coronaviruses. The length of the CDR3 is 15 residues. Trimming pared 6 bases from V and 0 bases from J, leaving 12 bases between. Germline-derived CDR1 and CDR2 are MNHEY and SVGAGI. Unexposed donor CD4+ T cells date from 2011-2018, before the COVID-19 pandemic. CD4+ T cells were isolated from the cells after roughly 11 days of culture. A remark on this clone: Its antigen is unidentified.

Assay used: immunoSEQ multiplex PCR; TCRdb lists only in-frame clones, some missing. The table includes approximately 21,000 clones, about 70% detected once. This clonotype was obtained from a human donor in good health. V gene TRBV6-5 combines with J gene TRBJ1-5, with a possible D match to TRBD1 (6 bases). The sequencing sample was made of CD4+ T cells from PBMCs, cultured in vitro. The CDR3 nucleotides read TGTGCCAGCAGACCTACAGGGAATAGCAATCAGCCCCAGCATTTT. Translated: CASRPTGNSNQPQHF.